The entry that follows covers one T cell receptor (beta chain) sequence. The sample is drawn from a study of blood T cell repertoires in COVID-19. CDR1 and CDR2 from the germline V gene are SGHRS and YFSETQ. The V end lost 4 bases, the J end lost 4 bases, and 12 bases lay between the germline ends. This CDR3 spans 13 amino acids. Measured with immunoSEQ multiplex PCR; TCRdb has only the in-frame clones, and not every one. The sample shows around 180,000 clones, approximately 80% of them seen only once. Sequenced material: peripheral blood. This chain joins TRBV5-1 and TRBJ2-7; D is unclear. The clonotype comes from a human donor in a cohort sampled during active COVID-19. The CDR3 nucleotides are TGCGCCAGCAGCCCCGTCTCCCAGTACGAGCAGTACTTC. It is translated as CASSPVSQYEQYF.